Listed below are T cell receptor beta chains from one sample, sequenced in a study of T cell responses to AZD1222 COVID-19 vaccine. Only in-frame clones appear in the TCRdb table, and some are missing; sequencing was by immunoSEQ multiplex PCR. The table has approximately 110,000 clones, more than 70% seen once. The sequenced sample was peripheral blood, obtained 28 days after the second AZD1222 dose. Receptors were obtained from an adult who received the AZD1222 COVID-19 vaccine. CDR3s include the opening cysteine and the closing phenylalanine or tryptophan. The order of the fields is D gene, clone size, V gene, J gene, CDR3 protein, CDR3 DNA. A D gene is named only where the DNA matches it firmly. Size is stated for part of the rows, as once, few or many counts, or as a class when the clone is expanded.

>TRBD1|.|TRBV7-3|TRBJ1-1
CASYLRRQGARGSTEAFF
TGTGCCAGCTACCTCCGAAGACAGGGGGCGAGAGGAAGTACTGAAGCTTTCTTT
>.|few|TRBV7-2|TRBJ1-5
CASSFRGGNQPQHF
TGTGCCAGCAGCTTTAGGGGTGGCAATCAGCCCCAGCATTTT
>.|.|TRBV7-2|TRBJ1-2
CASSFGIASLGYTF
TGTGCCAGCAGCTTCGGCATAGCCTCATTAGGCTACACCTTC
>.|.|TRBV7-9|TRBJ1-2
CASSLSAGGGDGYTF
TGTGCCAGCAGCTTGAGTGCAGGCGGTGGGGATGGCTACACCTTC
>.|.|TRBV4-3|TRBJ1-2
CASSQVRLALYGYTF
TGCGCCAGCAGCCAAGTAAGATTGGCCCTCTATGGCTACACCTTC
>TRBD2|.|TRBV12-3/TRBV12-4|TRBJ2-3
CASSLTSVGTQYF
TGTGCCAGCAGTTTAACTAGCGTCGGTACGCAGTATTTT
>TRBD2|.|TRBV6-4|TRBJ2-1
CASSEGAGGGYNEQFF
TGTGCCAGCAGTGAGGGTGCGGGGGGTGGCTACAATGAGCAGTTCTTC
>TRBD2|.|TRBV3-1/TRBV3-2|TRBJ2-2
CASSQGRLGAGASGELFF
TGTGCCAGCAGCCAAGGTCGGTTGGGAGCGGGGGCTTCCGGGGAGCTGTTTTTT
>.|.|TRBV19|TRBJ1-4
CASSRWFDATNEKLFF
TGTGCCAGTAGCCGTTGGTTTGATGCAACTAATGAAAAACTGTTTTTT
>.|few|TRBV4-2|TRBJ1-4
CASSHSRGTNEKLFF
TGTGCCAGCAGCCATTCCAGGGGCACAAATGAAAAACTGTTTTTT
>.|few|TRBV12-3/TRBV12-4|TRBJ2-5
CASKVEGETQYF
TGTGCCAGCAAAGTAGAAGGAGAGACCCAGTACTTC
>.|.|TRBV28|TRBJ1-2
CASNSGDYGYTF
TGTGCCAGCAATTCGGGGGACTATGGCTACACCTTC
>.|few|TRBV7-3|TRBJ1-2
CASSFSHYGYTF
TGTGCCAGCAGCTTTTCTCACTATGGCTACACCTTC
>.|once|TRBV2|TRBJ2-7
CASSRGIYEQYF
TGTGCCAGCAGCCGCGGGATCTACGAGCAGTACTTC
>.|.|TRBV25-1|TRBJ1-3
CASSESKGSGNTIYF
TGTGCCAGCAGTGAATCTAAGGGTTCTGGAAACACCATATATTTT
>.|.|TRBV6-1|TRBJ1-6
CASSEGHWISPLHF
TGTGCCAGCAGTGAGGGACATTGGATCTCACCCCTCCACTTT
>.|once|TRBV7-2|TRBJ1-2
CASSPDPRPTANYGYTF
TGTGCCAGCAGCCCCGACCCTAGACCGACAGCTAACTATGGCTACACCTTC
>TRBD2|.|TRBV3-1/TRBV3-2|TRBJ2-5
CASSQDGASGGPCKETQYF
TGTGCCAGCAGCCAAGATGGGGCTAGCGGGGGGCCATGTAAAGAGACCCAGTACTTC
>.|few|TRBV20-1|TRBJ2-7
CSAPQNYEQYF
TGCAGTGCTCCACAAAACTACGAGCAGTACTTC
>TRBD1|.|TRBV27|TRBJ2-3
CASTRTGADTDTQYF
TGTGCCAGCACCCGTACAGGGGCGGACACAGATACGCAGTATTTT
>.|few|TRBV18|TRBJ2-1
CASSPASNEQFF
TGTGCCAGCTCACCCGCTTCGAATGAGCAGTTCTTC
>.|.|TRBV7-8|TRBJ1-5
CASSLDNSVYQPQHF
TGTGCCAGCAGCTTAGATAACAGCGTCTATCAGCCCCAGCATTTT
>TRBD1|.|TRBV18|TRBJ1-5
CASSPTGQDPQPQHF
TGTGCCAGCTCACCTACGGGACAGGACCCCCAGCCCCAGCATTTT
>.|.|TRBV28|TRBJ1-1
CALEGGTEAFF
TGTGCCCTAGAGGGGGGCACTGAAGCTTTCTTT
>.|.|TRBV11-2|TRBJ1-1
CASSQGEKTEAFF
TGTGCCAGCAGCCAGGGCGAAAAAACTGAAGCTTTCTTT
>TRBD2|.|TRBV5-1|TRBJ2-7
CASSFGGDYEQYF
TGCGCCAGCAGCTTCGGGGGGGACTACGAGCAGTACTTC
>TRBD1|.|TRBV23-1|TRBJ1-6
CASSHTGGANSPLHF
TGCGCCAGCAGTCACACAGGGGGCGCAAATTCACCCCTCCACTTT
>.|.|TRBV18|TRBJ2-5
CASSPEAFQETQYF
TGTGCCAGCTCACCCGAGGCCTTCCAAGAGACCCAGTACTTC
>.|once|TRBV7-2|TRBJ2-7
CASSFPGSSYEQYF
TGTGCCAGCAGCTTTCCGGGGAGCTCCTACGAGCAGTACTTC
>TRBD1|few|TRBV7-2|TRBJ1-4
CASSSDRGNEKLFF
TGTGCCAGCAGCTCCGACAGGGGGAATGAAAAACTGTTTTTT
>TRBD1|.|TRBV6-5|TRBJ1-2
CASSPAGQGPKGYTF
TGTGCCAGCAGCCCAGCCGGACAGGGACCGAAGGGCTACACCTTC
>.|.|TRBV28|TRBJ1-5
CASSLGAWAQHF
TGTGCCAGCAGTTTAGGGGCTTGGGCCCAGCATTTT
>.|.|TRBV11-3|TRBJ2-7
CASSSSGYEQYF
TGTGCCAGCAGCTCCTCAGGCTACGAGCAGTACTTC
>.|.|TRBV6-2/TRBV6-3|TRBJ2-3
CASSRPPTGLRFTQYF
TGTGCCAGCAGTCGACCGCCGACTGGGCTTAGGTTTACGCAGTATTTT
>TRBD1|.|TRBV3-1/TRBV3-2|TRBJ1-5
CASSQGGTGGQPQHF
TGTGCCAGCAGCCAAGGGGGGACAGGGGGTCAGCCCCAGCATTTT
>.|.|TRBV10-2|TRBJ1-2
CASSESSREDGYTF
TGCGCCAGCAGTGAGTCGTCCAGGGAGGATGGCTACACCTTC
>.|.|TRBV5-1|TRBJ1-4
CASSPALIKGAGEKLFF
TGCGCCAGCAGCCCAGCGCTAATTAAAGGGGCCGGAGAAAAACTGTTTTTT
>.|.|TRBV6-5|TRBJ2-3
CASLPGLRDTDTQYF
TGTGCCAGCCTTCCGGGGTTGAGGGACACAGATACGCAGTATTTT
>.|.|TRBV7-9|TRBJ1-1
CASTLGTANTEAFF
TGTGCCAGCACCCTCGGGACCGCGAACACTGAAGCTTTCTTT
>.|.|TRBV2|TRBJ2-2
CASSVGQVEGELFF
TGTGCCAGCAGTGTAGGGCAGGTTGAAGGGGAGCTGTTTTTT
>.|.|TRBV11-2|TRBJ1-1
CASSFQSQTEAFF
TGTGCCAGCAGCTTTCAGTCGCAGACTGAAGCTTTCTTT
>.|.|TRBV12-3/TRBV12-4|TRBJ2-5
CASSWVTEETQYF
TGTGCCAGCAGTTGGGTGACAGAAGAGACCCAGTACTTC
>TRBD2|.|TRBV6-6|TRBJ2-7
CASSRNLAGGSPAGQYF
TGTGCCAGCAGCCGAAATCTAGCGGGGGGCTCTCCTGCGGGGCAGTACTTC
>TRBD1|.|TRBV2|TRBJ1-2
CASSARQGANYGYTF
TGTGCCAGCAGTGCTCGACAGGGGGCGAACTATGGCTACACCTTC
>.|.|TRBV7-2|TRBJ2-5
CASHDTSGVQETQYF
TGTGCCAGCCACGACACCTCTGGGGTGCAAGAGACCCAGTACTTC
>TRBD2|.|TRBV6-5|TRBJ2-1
CASSYRSGGERFF
TGTGCCAGCAGTTACCGTAGCGGGGGGGAGAGGTTCTTC
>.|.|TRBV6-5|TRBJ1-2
CASSSGAYGYTF
TGTGCCAGCAGTTCAGGAGCCTATGGCTACACCTTC
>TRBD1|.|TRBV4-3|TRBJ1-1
CASSQDRGTEAFF
TGCGCCAGCAGCCAAGACAGGGGGACTGAAGCTTTCTTT
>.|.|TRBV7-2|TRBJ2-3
CASSRDTDTQYF
TGTGCCAGCAGCAGAGACACAGATACGCAGTATTTT
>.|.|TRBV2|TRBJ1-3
CASSEGGNTIYF
TGTGCCAGCAGTGAAGGTGGAAACACCATATATTTT
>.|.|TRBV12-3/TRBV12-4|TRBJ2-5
CASTLLGVETQYF
TGTGCCAGCACCCTCTTGGGTGTGGAGACCCAGTACTTC
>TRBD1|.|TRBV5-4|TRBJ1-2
CASSIALQGAYGYTF
TGTGCCAGCAGCATCGCGCTACAGGGGGCCTATGGCTACACCTTC
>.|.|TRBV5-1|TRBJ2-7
CASSRGGGYYEQYF
TGCGCCAGCAGCCGGGGTGGCGGATACTACGAGCAGTACTTC
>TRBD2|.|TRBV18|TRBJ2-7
CASSPKRGGFYEQYF
TGTGCCAGCTCACCAAAGCGGGGTGGTTTCTACGAGCAGTACTTC
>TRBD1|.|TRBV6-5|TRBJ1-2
CASRTAGGGNYGYTF
TGTGCCAGCAGAACCGCAGGGGGGGGTAACTATGGCTACACCTTC